Each of the 20 T cell receptor beta chains below was sequenced from the same sample in a study of early T cells in non-severe SARS-CoV-2 infection. Each CDR3 protein is one row after TCRdb ran MiXCR on the 5' RACE reads. Of more than 95,000 distinct CDR3 sequences in the sample, 15% were seen once. The sample consisted of whole blood. All receptors come from an adult who was a healthcare worker with PCR-confirmed SARS-CoV-2 infection or an uninfected control (not recorded which).

The sample holds many counts of this clonotype. The chain links TRBV4-1 to TRBJ2-1, with 7 bases identical to TRBD1. The CDR3 has 15 residues. Germline trimming cut 1 base from V and 3 bases from J; bases unmatched to any gene: 3. Germline V gene data show CDR1 as MGHRA and CDR2 as YSYEKL. The CDR3 here is CASSQAGTVYNEQFF. CDR3 in DNA: TGCGCCAGCAGCCAAGCCGGGACAGTCTACAATGAGCAGTTCTTC.

This chain connects TRBV10-3 to TRBJ1-1; 7 positions agree with TRBD1. CDR3 length: 12 amino acids. The V gene's germline CDR1 is ENHRY and CDR2 SYGVKD. The V and J ends lost 5 bases and 9 bases, in that order; junction bases with no gene match: 6. CDR3 nucleotide sequence: TGTGCCATCAGTCTACCGGGACAGAAAGCTTTCTTT. Encoded protein: CAISLPGQKAFF.

V and J are TRBV12-3 or TRBV12-4 and TRBJ2-3, with D unresolved. Trimming took off 4 bases at V and 7 bases at J, with 6 bases between the two ends. The CDR3 loop spans 11 amino acids. In DNA, the CDR3 is TGTGCCAGCAGTTCAGATAATACGCAGTATTTT. It is translated as CASSSDNTQYF.

This clonotype occurred a few times. The gene calls are TRBV9 and TRBJ2-1; unclear D gene. The CDR3 loop spans 13 amino acids. Germline lookup yields CDR1 SGDLS and CDR2 YYNGEE. V gave up 2 bases and J gave up 2 bases, with 5 bases separating them. The CDR3 DNA reads TGTGCCAGCAGCGTGGATGCCTACAATGAGCAGTTCTTC. It encodes CASSVDAYNEQFF.

This clonotype came up many times. CDR3 region: CASSQVGEAVPFF. In DNA form, the CDR3 reads TGTGCCAGCAGCCAAGTGGGGGAGGCAGTTCCGTTCTTC. This chain connects TRBV4-2 to TRBJ2-1, with D possibly matching TRBD2 (6 bases). Germline V gene sequence: CDR1 LGHNA, CDR2 YNFKEQ. This CDR3 is built from 13 residues. V was shortened by 1 base and J by 15 bases, with 16 bases between the two germline ends.

This clonotype appeared many times. This chain links TRBV10-1 with TRBJ1-1, with 7 nucleotides matching TRBD1. Per germline, CDR1 WNHNN and CDR2 SYGVQD (reference sequence). V shed 7 bases, J shed 6 bases, and the junction held 8 bases outside the gene matches. This CDR3 spans 13 amino acids. CDR3: CASTTGPNAEAFF. CDR3 DNA sequence: TGCGCCAGCACGACAGGGCCCAACGCTGAAGCTTTCTTT.

Ten or more counts support this clonotype. The rearrangement joins TRBV6-6 to TRBJ2-3; D gene ambiguous. CDR1 is MNHNY and CDR2 is SVGAGI in the germline V gene (reference sequence). With 8 bases removed from V and 0 bases from J, the gap between germline ends came to 6 bases. This CDR3 is 12 amino acids long. As DNA, the CDR3 is TGTGCCAGCTTAGATAGCACAGATACGCAGTATTTT. Its translation: CASLDSTDTQYF.

V gene TRBV4-1 combines with J gene TRBJ2-7, with TRBD2 matching 10 bases. V lost 4 bases, J lost 5 bases, and 8 bases stayed unmatched. The CDR3 runs 15 residues. Germline CDR1 MGHRA, CDR2 YSYEKL. The CDR3 DNA reads as TGCGCCAGCAGCCGGGAGAGCGGGGGGGCCGACGAGCAGTACTTC. Translating gives CASSRESGGADEQYF.

The sample holds a few counts of this clonotype. The V and J genes are TRBV12-3 or TRBV12-4 and TRBJ2-5; TRBD2 agrees at 8 bases. The J segment lost 1 base and the V segment lost 7 bases, leaving 5 bases of the junction unmatched. CDR3 size: 14 residues. The CDR3 coding sequence is TGTGCCAGCACCATAAGCGGGGGCCAAGAGACCCAGTACTTC. The encoded protein is CASTISGGQETQYF.

This clonotype was seen a few times. This chain connects TRBV6-1 to TRBJ2-7, with TRBD1 identical over 8 bases. The germline V gene has CDR1 MNHNS and CDR2 SASEGT. CDR3 length: 12 amino acids. The CDR3 region is CASWGQEYEQYF. CDR3 nucleotides: TGTGCGAGCTGGGGACAGGAATACGAGCAGTACTTC.

This clonotype was recorded a few times. The rearrangement uses TRBV30 and TRBJ1-1; TRBD1 is a possible D gene (5 bases). Germline V CDR1 and CDR2: GTSNPN, SVGIG (reference sequence). The CDR3 totals 11 residues. V dropped 5 bases and J dropped 10 bases, with 14 bases sitting between them. Written as DNA, the CDR3 is TGTGCCTGGGCGGGGCCTTTGAGAGCTTTCTTT. This sequence encodes CAWAGPLRAFF. The whole variable domain, filled in from reference TRBV30 and TRBJ1-1, reads SQTIHQWPATLVQPVGSPLSLECTVEGTSNPNLYWYRQAAGRGLQLLFYSVGIGQISSEVPQNLSASRPQDRQFILSSKKLLLSDSGFYLCAWAGPLRAFFGQGTRLTVV.

The chain joins TRBV7-6 to TRBJ2-1; 11 nucleotides match TRBD1. V trimming: 6 bases; J trimming: 1 base; junction bases outside the gene matches: 2. Germline V gives CDR1 SGHVS, CDR2 FNYEAQ. The CDR3 extends over 15 amino acids. This CDR3 reads CASRRDRGSYNEQFF. CDR3 nucleotide sequence: TGTGCCAGCAGGCGGGACAGGGGGTCCTACAATGAGCAGTTCTTC. Full variable domain (missing parts from reference TRBV7-6 and TRBJ2-1): GAGVSQSPRYKVTKRGQDVALRCDPISGHVSLYWYRQALGQGPEFLTYFNYEAQQDKSGLPNDRFSAERPEGSISTLTIQRTEQRDSAMYRCASRRDRGSYNEQFFGPGTRLTVL.

V usage is TRBV7-9 and J usage is TRBJ2-1; D could derive from TRBD1 or TRBD2 (5 bases each). This CDR3 has 15 residues. The V end lost 8 bases, the J end lost 7 bases, and 21 bases lay between the germline ends. CDR1 and CDR2 (germline): SEHNR, FQNEAQ (reference sequence). CDR3 residues: CASGHLGVVKNEQFF. The CDR3 DNA sequence: TGTGCCAGCGGCCATTTGGGGGTAGTGAAAAATGAGCAGTTCTTC.

This clonotype appeared a few times. The chain joins TRBV6-5 to TRBJ1-3; D is uncertain. Looked up from germline, CDR1 is MNHEY and CDR2 is SVGAGI. The CDR3 contains 15 residues. Trimming stripped 0 bases from V and 4 bases from J, with 10 bases between. The CDR3 nucleotides are TGTGCCAGCAGTTACTCGGTGACGCCAGGAAACACCATATATTTT. It translates to CASSYSVTPGNTIYF.

The chain is built from TRBV9 and TRBJ2-1, with 13 nucleotides matching TRBD2. Germline CDR1 is SGDLS and CDR2 is YYNGEE. V lost 3 bases to trimming and J lost 9 bases; unmatched junction nucleotides: 9. The CDR3 runs to 16 residues. The CDR3 loop is CASSAPGLAGSGEQFF. CDR3 in DNA: TGTGCCAGCAGCGCTCCGGGACTAGCGGGGTCCGGTGAGCAGTTCTTC.

This clonotype was detected only a few times. The chain employs TRBV3-1 and TRBJ2-7; D could derive from TRBD1 or TRBD2 (6 bases each). V was pared by 8 bases and J by 5 bases, with 16 bases between. Germline V gene sequence: CDR1 LGHDT, CDR2 YNNKEL (reference sequence). This CDR3 is built from 13 residues. The CDR3 region has the DNA TGTGCCAGCGGAAGGAGGGACAAGAACGAGCAGTACTTC. It translates to CASGRRDKNEQYF.

The V gene is TRBV9, the J gene TRBJ2-1; either TRBD1 or TRBD2 may supply D (6 bases each). Per the germline V gene, CDR1 is SGDLS and CDR2 is YYNGEE. Trimming pared 0 bases from V and 9 bases from J, leaving 13 bases between. The CDR3 loop spans 14 amino acids. This chain's CDR3 is CASSVDSGAVEQFF. DNA for the CDR3: TGTGCCAGCAGCGTAGATTCGGGGGCCGTTGAGCAGTTCTTC.

This clonotype was found many times. The chain employs TRBV29-1 and TRBJ1-1; D is undetermined. Trimming pared 5 bases from V and 1 base from J, leaving 5 bases between. Per germline, CDR1 SQVTM and CDR2 ANQGSEA. This CDR3 has 11 residues. The CDR3 region has the DNA TGCAGCGTTTTCAGGAACACTGAAGCTTTCTTT. It translates to CSVFRNTEAFF.

V usage is TRBV5-1 and J usage is TRBJ1-5, with D perhaps matching TRBD1 (6 bases). CDR1 and CDR2 from the germline V gene are SGHRS and YFSETQ. V lost 4 bases and J 0 bases, leaving 11 bases between the germline ends. The CDR3 sequence is 15 residues long. CDR3 region: CASSPGQSSNQPQHF. The CDR3 DNA reads as TGCGCCAGCAGCCCCGGACAGAGTAGCAATCAGCCCCAGCATTTT.

The J gene is TRBJ1-1, the V gene TRBV7-6; 7 positions agree with TRBD1. Germline V CDR1 and CDR2: SGHVS, FNYEAQ. This CDR3 contains 17 residues. V was pared by 0 bases and J by 0 bases, with 7 bases of the junction left unmatched. This CDR3 is CASSLAPPGQLNTEAFF. CDR3 bases: TGTGCCAGCAGCTTAGCCCCCCCGGGACAGCTGAACACTGAAGCTTTCTTT.